The 26 T cell receptor beta chains below come from one sample, sequenced in a study of blood T cell repertoires in COVID-19. Generated by immunoSEQ multiplex PCR, the TCRdb table keeps only in-frame clones and is missing some. The data contain about 190,000 clones, 60% to 85% of them seen just once; the ten biggest clones take up about 18%. The sequencing sample was made of peripheral blood. These receptors all come from a man aged 60 to 75 with active or convalescent COVID-19.

The CDR3 DNA follows: TGTGCCAGCAGCTTAGATAATGTACGGGGGGCTGAGCAGTTCTTC. Translating gives CASSLDNVRGAEQFF. The chain recombines TRBV11-2 with TRBJ2-1, with D perhaps matching TRBD2 (7 bases). Germline CDR1 is SGHAT and CDR2 is FQNNGV. V lost 0 bases and J lost 9, with 15 bases in between. This CDR3 is built from 15 residues. The full variable domain, completed using reference TRBV11-2 and TRBJ2-1, is EAGVAQSPRYKIIEKRQSVAFWCNPISGHATLYWYQQILGQGPKLLIQFQNNGVVDDSQLPKDRFSAERLKGVDSTLKIQPAKLEDSAVYLCASSLDNVRGAEQFFGPGTRLTVL.

This chain joins TRBV4-1 and TRBJ1-5, with TRBD1 as a possible D gene (6 bases). The ends were cut back, 4 bases at V and 4 bases at J, with 20 bases in the middle. This CDR3 spans 17 amino acids. The germline CDR1 and CDR2 sequences are MGHRA and YSYEKL. The DNA for the CDR3 is TGCGCCAGCAGCCGCTCGACCGGACAGATCCTGAATCAGCCCCAGCATTTT. It yields the protein CASSRSTGQILNQPQHF.

The V call is TRBV4-3, the J call TRBJ2-7; weak D call: TRBD1 (5 bases). The length of the CDR3 is 16 residues. The germline V gene has CDR1 LGHNA and CDR2 YSLEER. V was pared by 0 bases and J by 0 bases, with 12 bases between. This CDR3 reads CASSQDGQGLSYEQYF. CDR3 sequence (DNA): TGCGCCAGCAGCCAAGATGGGCAGGGCCTCTCCTACGAGCAGTACTTC.

The gene calls are TRBV5-1 and TRBJ2-1; tentatively, D is TRBD2 (6 bases). The V end lost 3 bases, the J end lost 14 bases, and 18 bases lay between the germline ends. The CDR3 totals 13 residues. The germline V gene has CDR1 SGHRS and CDR2 YFSETQ. The CDR3 DNA reads as TGCGCCAGCAGCTACGATAGCGGCTCCGGGGAGTTCTTC. Amino acids: CASSYDSGSGEFF.

This clone was counted once. The V and J genes are TRBV6-5 and TRBJ1-2, with D tentatively TRBD1 (5 bases). Trimming took 7 bases from V and 8 from J, leaving 17 bases between them. CDR1 and CDR2 from the germline V gene are MNHEY and SVGAGI. CDR3 size: 13 residues. CDR3 DNA: TGTGCCAGCACCTTGACCTGGGGCCGGGGCTACACCTTC. The encoded protein is CASTLTWGRGYTF.

The CDR3 loop is CASSPDRAGDIQYF. CDR3 DNA sequence: TGTGCCAGCAGCCCTGACAGGGCTGGAGACATTCAGTACTTC. This sequence joins TRBV7-9 and TRBJ2-4; 7 bases fit TRBD1. J gave up 8 bases and V 5 bases, and 9 bases lay outside the gene matches. From germline, CDR1 is SEHNR and CDR2 FQNEAQ (reference sequence). The CDR3 length is 14 residues. The full variable domain, with the rest looked up from reference TRBV7-9 and TRBJ2-4, is DTGVSQNPRHKITKRGQNVTFRCDPISEHNRLYWYRQTLGQGPEFLTYFQNEAQLEKSRLLSDRFSAERPKGSFSTLEIQRTEQGDSAMYLCASSPDRAGDIQYFGAGTRLSVL.

The chain joins TRBV4-3 to TRBJ2-2, with D tentatively TRBD2 (5 bases). The CDR3 contains 16 residues. The germline V gene has CDR1 LGHNA and CDR2 YSLEER. V dropped 3 bases and J dropped 0 bases, with 11 bases sitting between them. CDR3 DNA: TGCGCCAGCAGCCAGGGGAGACGGACGAACACCGGGGAGCTGTTTTTT. This codes for CASSQGRRTNTGELFF.

This clone was recorded a few times. This chain joins TRBV11-3 and TRBJ2-2; D is possibly TRBD1 (5 bases). The ends were cut back, 1 base at V and 4 bases at J, with 16 bases in the middle. In germline, CDR1 is SGHNT, CDR2 YENEEA. The CDR3 extends over 17 amino acids. The CDR3 region is CASSLGGRVRSTGELFF. For the CDR3, the DNA is TGTGCCAGCAGCTTAGGGGGCAGGGTTCGGAGCACCGGGGAGCTGTTTTTT.

The V call is TRBV4-1, the J call TRBJ2-1; TRBD2 aligns across 7 bases. CDR3 size: 15 residues. The V gene end was trimmed by 2 bases and the J gene end by 5 bases; junction bases not matched to a gene: 6. CDR1 and CDR2 (germline): MGHRA, YSYEKL. The CDR3 reads CASSQLSGKNNEQFF. The CDR3 DNA follows: TGCGCCAGCAGCCAACTCAGCGGGAAGAACAATGAGCAGTTCTTC.

The chain carries TRBV12-5 and TRBJ2-5, with a tentative D call TRBD1 (5 bases). This CDR3 has 12 residues. The ends were cut back, 7 bases at V and 5 bases at J, with 11 bases in the middle. The V gene's germline CDR1 is LGHNT and CDR2 FRNRAP. The DNA of the CDR3 is TGTGCTAGTGCAGGGATTTGGGAGACCCAGTACTTC. Its protein product is CASAGIWETQYF.

The chain combines TRBV7-2 with TRBJ2-7; TRBD1 agrees at 8 bases. The CDR3 length is 13 residues. The trim removed 5 bases at V and 7 bases at J, leaving 7 bases unmatched. The germline V gene has CDR1 SGHTA and CDR2 FQGNSA. This chain's CDR3 is CASSTQTGGEQYF. In DNA, the CDR3 is TGTGCCAGCAGCACCCAAACAGGGGGAGAGCAGTACTTC.

The chain carries TRBV30 and TRBJ2-1, with a weak D call TRBD2 (5 bases). The V end lost 6 bases, the J end lost 3 bases, and 6 bases lay between the germline ends. Germline V CDR1 and CDR2: GTSNPN, SVGIG (reference sequence). The CDR3 covers 11 residues. CDR3 region: CACAGYNEQFF. The CDR3 bases are TGTGCCTGCGCGGGCTACAATGAGCAGTTCTTC. Variable domain in full (rest from reference TRBV30 and TRBJ2-1): SQTIHQWPATLVQPVGSPLSLECTVEGTSNPNLYWYRQAAGRGLQLLFYSVGIGQISSEVPQNLSASRPQDRQFILSSKKLLLSDSGFYLCACAGYNEQFFGPGTRLTVL.

The genes are TRBV7-9 and TRBJ1-1, with unresolved D. CDR1 SEHNR and CDR2 FQNEAQ come from the germline V gene (reference sequence). V lost 6 bases and J 1 base, leaving 12 bases between the germline ends. The CDR3 has 14 residues. The DNA of the CDR3 is TGTGCCAGCAGACAGCTCGCTGCGAACACTGAAGCTTTCTTT. Its protein product is CASRQLAANTEAFF.

This chain connects TRBV5-4 to TRBJ2-7; 8 bases are shared with TRBD2. V lost 4 bases, J lost 5 bases, and 17 bases stayed unmatched. Germline V gene data show CDR1 as SGHNT and CDR2 as YYREEE (reference sequence). CDR3 length: 17 residues. CDR3 sequence (DNA): TGTGCCAGCAGCCTGCTCTTACGAGCGGGAGTGGGGCACGAGCAGTACTTC. Translation gives CASSLLLRAGVGHEQYF.

This sequence joins TRBV19 and TRBJ2-1, with 7 bases identical to TRBD1. Germline CDR1 and CDR2: LNHDA and SQIVND (reference sequence). The junction had 17 bases not matched to a gene; V was cut back by 1 base and J by 5 bases. The CDR3 length is 19 residues. CDR3 loop: CASSIAAIYRGRAHNEQFF. The CDR3 DNA follows: TGTGCCAGTAGTATAGCGGCCATTTACAGGGGAAGGGCACACAATGAGCAGTTCTTC.

The chain employs TRBV27 and TRBJ2-2; TRBD1 matches 9 bases. With V trimmed by 8 bases and J by 6 bases, 10 bases remained unmatched. Germline V gene data show CDR1 as MNHEY and CDR2 as SMNVEV (reference sequence). The CDR3 length is 15 residues. CDR3 in amino acids: CASFWTGVVSGELFF. The CDR3 nucleotides read TGTGCCAGCTTCTGGACAGGGGTCGTCTCCGGGGAGCTGTTTTTT.

This clone was detected only a few times. The chain combines TRBV5-4 with TRBJ2-7; a possible D gene is TRBD2 (5 bases). Germline V gene sequence: CDR1 SGHNT, CDR2 YYREEE (reference sequence). The CDR3 has 16 residues. V lost 5 bases, J lost 2 bases, and 20 bases lay in between. The CDR3, as DNA: TGTGCCAGCAGTCTTGGTGGTGGGAGACTAACCTACGAGCAGTACTTC. It codes for CASSLGGGRLTYEQYF.

The CDR3 sequence is CASGAGGPETQYF. In DNA form, the CDR3 reads TGTGCCAGCGGAGCGGGAGGGCCGGAGACCCAGTACTTC. The J gene is TRBJ2-5, the V gene TRBV6-5, with 10 bases identical to TRBD2. This CDR3 has 13 residues. V was clipped by 8 bases and J by 5 bases; unmatched bases: 5. CDR1 is MNHEY, CDR2 SVGAGI, per germline.

The chain couples TRBV10-3 to TRBJ2-7; 9 positions match TRBD1. Germline V gene data show CDR1 as ENHRY and CDR2 as SYGVKD. The CDR3 spans 18 residues. V lost 0 bases and J lost 2; bases outside the gene matches: 11. The CDR3 spells CAISESSQPGQGAYEQYF. CDR3 coding DNA: TGTGCCATCAGTGAGTCCTCTCAACCGGGACAGGGTGCCTACGAGCAGTACTTC.

The rearrangement joins TRBV4-2 to TRBJ2-5; TRBD2 might be the D (6 bases). Trimming removed 3 bases from V and 0 bases from J, with 17 bases in between. Germline values: CDR1 LGHNA, CDR2 YNFKEQ. The CDR3 is made up of 17 amino acids. CDR3 amino acids: CASSQGPGLGYQETQYF. CDR3 DNA sequence: TGTGCCAGCAGCCAGGGCCCGGGACTGGGGTACCAAGAGACCCAGTACTTC.

The V and J genes are TRBV3-1 (or the pseudogene TRBV3-2) and TRBJ2-1; D not certain. Germline CDR1 reads LGHDT; CDR2 reads YNNKEL (reference sequence). The V end was cut by 0 bases, the J end by 0 bases, with 12 bases between. The CDR3 extends over 17 amino acids. The CDR3 protein is CASSQDLHLSSYNEQFF. CDR3 DNA: TGTGCCAGCAGCCAAGATTTGCACCTGAGCTCCTACAATGAGCAGTTCTTC.

As concerns this clone: This may stem from a read error, because a much larger clone lies one nucleotide away. The chain is built from TRBV18 and TRBJ2-5; D might be TRBD1 (5 bases). Germline CDR1 and CDR2: KGHSH and LQKENI. This CDR3 region has 13 residues. This chain's CDR3 is CASSPRQQEAQYF. The CDR3 DNA reads TGTGCCAGCTCACCCCGACAGCAAGAGGCCCAGTACTTC.

The V gene is TRBV11-2, the J gene TRBJ2-1, with D possibly being TRBD2 (5 bases). The CDR3 contains 17 residues. The V and J ends lost 5 bases and 5 bases respectively, with 22 bases between them. Germline V gives CDR1 SGHAT, CDR2 FQNNGV. Here the CDR3 reads CASSPNPTKRFNNEQFF. The CDR3 DNA sequence: TGTGCCAGCAGCCCCAACCCGACTAAGCGGTTCAACAATGAGCAGTTCTTC.

This chain joins TRBV10-3 and TRBJ1-1; D may be TRBD1 (5 bases). Germline V CDR1 and CDR2: ENHRY, SYGVKD. The CDR3 is made up of 13 amino acids. V was shortened by 5 bases and J by 3 bases, with 10 bases between the two germline ends. CDR3 loop: CAISQGFDTEAFF. In DNA, the CDR3 is TGTGCCATCAGTCAGGGTTTTGACACTGAAGCTTTCTTT.

This chain uses TRBV7-2 with TRBJ2-5; the match to TRBD2 covers 15 bases. This CDR3 has 17 amino acids. V gave up 3 bases and J gave up 4 bases; unmatched junction bases: 6. Germline V gene lookup returns CDR1 SGHTA and CDR2 FQGNSA. The DNA of the CDR3 is TGTGCCAGCAGCTTCCTGGGACTAGCGGGAGGAACAGAGACCCAGTACTTC. Its protein product is CASSFLGLAGGTETQYF.

The CDR3 nucleotides read TGTGCCAGCAGCGCAACACCCGTAGCGAGACAGGGTCCTCTTGGGGCGCAGTACTTC. This codes for CASSATPVARQGPLGAQYF. The chain carries TRBV9 and TRBJ2-7; 7 positions agree with TRBD1. J was trimmed by 9 bases and V by 3 bases; bases with no gene match: 27. Looked up from germline, CDR1 is SGDLS and CDR2 is YYNGEE. This CDR3 spans 19 amino acids.